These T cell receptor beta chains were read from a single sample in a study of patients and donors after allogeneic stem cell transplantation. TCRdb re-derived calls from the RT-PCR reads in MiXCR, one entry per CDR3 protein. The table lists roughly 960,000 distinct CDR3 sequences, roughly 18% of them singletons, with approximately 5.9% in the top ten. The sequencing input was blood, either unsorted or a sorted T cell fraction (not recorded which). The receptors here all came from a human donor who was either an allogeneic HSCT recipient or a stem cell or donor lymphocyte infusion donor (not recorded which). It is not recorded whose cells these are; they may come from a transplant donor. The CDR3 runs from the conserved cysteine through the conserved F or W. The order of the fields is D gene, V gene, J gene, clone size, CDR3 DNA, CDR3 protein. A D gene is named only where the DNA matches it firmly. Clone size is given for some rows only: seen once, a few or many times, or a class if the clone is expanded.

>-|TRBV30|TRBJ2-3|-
TGTGCCTGGAGTGTACAACGGGGTTATACGCAGTATTTT
CAWSVQRGYTQYF
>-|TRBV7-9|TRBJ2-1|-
TGTGCCAGCAGCTTAGGGGGGAAAATCGTTGGCAATGAGCAGTTCTTC
CASSLGGKIVGNEQFF
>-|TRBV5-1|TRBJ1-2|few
TGCGCCAGCAGCTTGGGCTCCGGGCGCGCTAACTATGGCTACACCTTC
CASSLGSGRANYGYTF
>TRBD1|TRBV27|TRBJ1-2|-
TGTGCCAGCAGACGGGACAGGGGGGACTATGGCTACACCTTC
CASRRDRGDYGYTF
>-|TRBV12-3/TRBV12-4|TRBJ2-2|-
TGTGCCAGCAGTTTTGCCAGGGCCACCGGGGAGCTGTTTTTT
CASSFARATGELFF
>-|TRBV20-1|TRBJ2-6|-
TGCAGTGCTAGAGATTTGACGACTGGGGCCAACGTCCTGACTTTC
CSARDLTTGANVLTF
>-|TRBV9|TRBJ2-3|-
TGTGCCAGCAGCGAAATACTAGGCTTAGATACGCAGTATTTT
CASSEILGLDTQYF
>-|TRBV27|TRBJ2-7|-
TGTGCCAGCAGGGAGACGGCGGACGGGATTTACGAGCAGTACTTC
CASRETADGIYEQYF
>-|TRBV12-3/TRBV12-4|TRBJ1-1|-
TGTGCCAGCAGAGACAGGTGGATGTCTGAAGCTTTCTTT
CASRDRWMSEAFF
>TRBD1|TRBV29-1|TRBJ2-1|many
TGCAGCGTTGAAGCGGGACAGGTTCTCTCGGACTACAATGAGCAGTTCTTC
CSVEAGQVLSDYNEQFF
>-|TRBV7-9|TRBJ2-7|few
TGTGCCAGCCATCAAGGGGAGGATTCATACGAGCAGTACTTC
CASHQGEDSYEQYF
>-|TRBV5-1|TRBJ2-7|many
TGTGCCAGCAGGGACTCCTACGAGCAGTACTTC
CASRDSYEQYF
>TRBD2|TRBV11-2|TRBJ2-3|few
TGTGCCAGCAGCGCCGGGACTAGTCAGTATTTT
CASSAGTSQYF
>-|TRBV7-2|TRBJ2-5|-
TGTGCCAGCAGCTTACAAGGGACAAAAGAGACCCAGTACTTC
CASSLQGTKETQYF
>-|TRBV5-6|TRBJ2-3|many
TGTGCCAGCAGCGGAATTCGCACAGATACGCAGTATTTT
CASSGIRTDTQYF
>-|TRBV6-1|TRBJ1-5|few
TGTGCCAGCAGTGTTGGACGGATTCATCAGCCCCAGCATTTT
CASSVGRIHQPQHF
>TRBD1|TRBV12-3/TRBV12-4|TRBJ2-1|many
TGTGCCAGCAGTTTCCACAGGGGGCCTGTGAATGAGCAGTTCTTC
CASSFHRGPVNEQFF
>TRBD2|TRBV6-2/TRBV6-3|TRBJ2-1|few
TGTGCCAGCAGCCTAGGGACTAGCGGGTTTTCCTACAATGAGCAGTTCTTC
CASSLGTSGFSYNEQFF
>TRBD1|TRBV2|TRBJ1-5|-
TGTGCCAGCGTCCGGGACAGAGATCAGCCCCAGCATTTT
CASVRDRDQPQHF
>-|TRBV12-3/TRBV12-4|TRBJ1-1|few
TGTGCCAGCACCCCGGACTTGGCCGGAGCTTTCTTT
CASTPDLAGAFF
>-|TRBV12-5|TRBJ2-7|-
TGTGCTACCTCTAGCGACTACTACGAGCAGTACTTC
CATSSDYYEQYF
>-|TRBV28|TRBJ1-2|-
TGTGCCAGCAGTGAAGGGAGGAGAGCAAACTATGGCTACACCTTC
CASSEGRRANYGYTF
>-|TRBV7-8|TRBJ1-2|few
TGTGCCAGCAGCTTTGTGAAGAGCACTAACTATGGCTACACCTTC
CASSFVKSTNYGYTF
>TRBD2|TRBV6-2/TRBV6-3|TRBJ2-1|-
TGTGCCAGCAGTTACTACCGCGGGGGGCCCCACTACAATGAGCAGTTCTTC
CASSYYRGGPHYNEQFF
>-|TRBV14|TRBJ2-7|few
TGTGCCAGCAGCCCATTTACCCAGACACCCTACGAGCAGTACTTC
CASSPFTQTPYEQYF
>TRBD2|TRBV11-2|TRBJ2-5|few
TGTGCCAGCAGCTTAGGAGCTAGCGGGAGAAAGACCCAGTACTTC
CASSLGASGRKTQYF
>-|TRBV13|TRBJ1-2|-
TGTGCCAGCATCGGGTGGAACAGGGAGGATGGCTACACCTTC
CASIGWNREDGYTF
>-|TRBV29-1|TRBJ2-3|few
TGCAGCGTTGTGACGGGGGACACAGATACGCAGTATTTT
CSVVTGDTDTQYF
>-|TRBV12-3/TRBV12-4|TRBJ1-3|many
TGTGCCAGCGGCCTTCCGGGAAACACCATATATTTT
CASGLPGNTIYF
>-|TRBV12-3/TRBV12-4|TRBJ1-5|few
TGTGCCAGCAGCCCGGAAGGGGCTCAGCCCCAGCATTTT
CASSPEGAQPQHF
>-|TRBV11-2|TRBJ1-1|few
TGTGCCAGCAGCTTAGATAACGGATCCCCTGAAGCTTTCTTT
CASSLDNGSPEAFF
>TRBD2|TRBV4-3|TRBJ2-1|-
TGCGCCAGCAGCCAAGAGAGGTTCCCAGCGGGGGGGCAAAATGAGCAGTTCTTC
CASSQERFPAGGQNEQFF
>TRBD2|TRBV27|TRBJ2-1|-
TGTGCCAGCAGTTTCGAGCGGGAGAGGAATGAGCAGTTCTTC
CASSFERERNEQFF
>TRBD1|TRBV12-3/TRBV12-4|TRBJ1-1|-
TGTGCCAGCAGTATTTACAGGGGCTCCACTGAAGCTTTCTTT
CASSIYRGSTEAFF
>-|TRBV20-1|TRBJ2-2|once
TGCAGTGCTAGAACAGGAGGGGGGCCCGGGGAGCTGTTTTTT
CSARTGGGPGELFF
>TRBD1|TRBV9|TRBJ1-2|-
TGTGCCAGCAGCGTAGCAGGGAGAGGACAGGGGAGCGGCTACACCTTC
CASSVAGRGQGSGYTF
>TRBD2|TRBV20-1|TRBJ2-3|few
TGCAGTCCCCTGGGACTAGCCAAAAATACGCAGTATTTT
CSPLGLAKNTQYF
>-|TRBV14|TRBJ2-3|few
TGTGCCAGCAGCCGGGACTTACAGGCAGATACGCAGTATTTT
CASSRDLQADTQYF
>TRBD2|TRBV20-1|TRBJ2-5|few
TGCAGTGGGACTAGCGGTCTACTGTACCAAGAGACCCAGTACTTC
CSGTSGLLYQETQYF
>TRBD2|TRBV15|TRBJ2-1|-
TGTGCCACCAGCAGTCCCCTGGGAGCGGGGAGAAGGGACGAGCAGTTCTTC
CATSSPLGAGRRDEQFF